This entry lists 14 T cell receptor beta chains sequenced from one sample in a study of identifying expanded T cells in peripheral blood. Assay used: immunoSEQ multiplex PCR; TCRdb lists only in-frame clones, some missing. The repertoire holds over 90,000 clones, with about nine tenths as singletons. Sample: blood. Receptor source: a person aged 18-70 years in good health.

The rearrangement joins TRBV29-1 to TRBJ1-1; 7 bases are a match to TRBD1. This CDR3 has 12 residues. V lost 3 bases to trimming and J lost 3 bases; unmatched junction nucleotides: 1. Germline V CDR1 and CDR2: SQVTM, ANQGSEA. CDR3 sequence reads: CSVEQGDTEAFF. As DNA, the CDR3 is TGCAGCGTTGAGCAGGGGGACACTGAAGCTTTCTTT.

V gene TRBV6-1 combines with J gene TRBJ2-5, with D hard to call. CDR1 is MNHNS, CDR2 SASEGT, per germline. V lost 6 bases, J lost 0 bases, and 8 bases lay in between. The CDR3 covers 13 residues. The CDR3 DNA follows: TGTGCCAGCAGCGAAATGGACCAAGAGACCCAGTACTTC. It encodes CASSEMDQETQYF.

This rearrangement joins TRBV4-1 to TRBJ2-5; no firm D call. V was trimmed by 2 bases and J by 1 base, leaving 11 bases between them. Germline V lookup: CDR1 MGHRA, CDR2 YSYEKL. The CDR3 covers 15 residues. The chain's CDR3 is CASSQLGIGQETQYF. CDR3 DNA: TGCGCCAGCAGCCAATTGGGGATCGGCCAAGAGACCCAGTACTTC.

The chain employs TRBV7-3 and TRBJ2-5; D is undetermined. The CDR3 has 14 amino acids. Deletions cut 2 bases from V and 2 bases from J, with 9 bases between. From germline, CDR1 is SGHTA and CDR2 FQGTGA. The chain's CDR3 is CASSLDGQQETQYF. The CDR3 bases are TGTGCCAGCAGCTTAGACGGGCAGCAAGAGACCCAGTACTTC.

J is TRBJ2-1 and V is TRBV18; a weak D match, TRBD2 (7 bases). Germline V gene data show CDR1 as KGHSH and CDR2 as LQKENI. V lost 2 bases and J lost 6, with 14 bases in between. There are 15 residues in the CDR3. CDR3: CASSPGGAGSNEQFF. CDR3 sequence (DNA): TGTGCCAGCTCACCAGGGGGGGCCGGGAGCAATGAGCAGTTCTTC.

The rearrangement joins TRBV4-1 to TRBJ1-6; D perhaps matches TRBD1 (5 bases). Germline assignment: CDR1 MGHRA and CDR2 YSYEKL. This CDR3 has 14 residues. V shed 0 bases and J shed 10 bases, with 10 bases lying between them. The CDR3 nucleotides are TGCGCCAGCAGCCAAGAGCCAGGGAGGTCACCCCTCCACTTT. Protein sequence: CASSQEPGRSPLHF.

The chain uses TRBV5-1 and TRBJ2-3; 10 nucleotides agree with TRBD2. From germline, CDR1 is SGHRS and CDR2 YFSETQ. The J segment lost 5 bases and the V segment lost 3 bases, leaving 6 bases of the junction unmatched. This CDR3 has 15 residues. CDR3 in DNA: TGCGCCAGCAGCTCCCAAAGCGGGAGGGGAGATACGCAGTATTTT. Amino acid sequence: CASSSQSGRGDTQYF.

This sequence joins TRBV29-1 and TRBJ2-1; D uncertain. Germline CDR1 is SQVTM and CDR2 is ANQGSEA. V was clipped by 5 bases and J by 6 bases, with 14 bases between them. This CDR3 region has 13 residues. The CDR3 spells CSVLLAAPNEQFF. CDR3 DNA sequence: TGCAGCGTTCTTCTTGCGGCCCCCAATGAGCAGTTCTTC.

This clone was seen only once. J is TRBJ2-7 and V is TRBV7-2; perhaps TRBD1 as D (6 bases). This CDR3 comprises 13 residues. Trimming removed 5 bases at V and 3 bases at J, with 11 bases between. CDR1 and CDR2 from the germline V gene are SGHTA and FQGNSA. The CDR3 loop reads CASSKMTGYEQYF. The CDR3 bases are TGTGCCAGCAGCAAAATGACAGGCTACGAGCAGTACTTC.

For the CDR3, the DNA is TGTGCCAGCGCCTTGGGTATCTCTGAAGCTTTCTTT. Its protein product is CASALGISEAFF. The V gene is TRBV28, the J gene TRBJ1-1; D is ambiguous. Trimming shortened V by 8 bases and J by 6 bases, and 13 bases separated the two germline ends. CDR1 MDHEN and CDR2 SYDVKM come from the germline V gene. CDR3 size: 12 residues.

V is TRBV11-1 and J is TRBJ2-3; D is possibly TRBD2 (6 bases). The length of the CDR3 is 13 residues. V lost 8 bases, J lost 2 bases, and 11 bases lay in between. Looked up from germline, CDR1 is SGHAT and CDR2 is FQDESV (reference sequence). The CDR3: CASAREFTDTQYF. CDR3 DNA sequence: TGTGCCAGCGCCCGGGAGTTCACAGATACGCAGTATTTT.

This chain uses TRBV30 with TRBJ2-2, with 7 bases identical to TRBD2. The CDR3 runs to 16 residues. V was clipped by 3 bases and J by 3 bases; unmatched bases: 10. Looked up from germline, CDR1 is GTSNPN and CDR2 is SVGIG (reference sequence). CDR3 in DNA: TGTGCCTGGAGCGAGGGAGCTAGCGGTTACACCGGGGAGCTGTTTTTT. Amino acids: CAWSEGASGYTGELFF.

The V and J genes are TRBV19 and TRBJ2-1, with 10 bases identical to TRBD1. The V and J ends lost 5 bases and 2 bases, in that order; junction bases with no gene match: 9. This CDR3 has 17 residues. CDR1 is LNHDA and CDR2 is SQIVND in the germline V gene (reference sequence). For the CDR3, the DNA is TGTGCCAGTAGTGGCCCCCCGACAGGGGGCGCCTACAATGAGCAGTTCTTC. Residues: CASSGPPTGGAYNEQFF.

The CDR3 is CASSYGSHNYGYTF. Here the CDR3 DNA reads TGTGCCAGCAGTTATGGCAGCCATAACTATGGCTACACCTTC. This chain connects TRBV6-6 to TRBJ1-2; D unresolved. The V end was cut by 3 bases, the J end by 1 base, with 9 bases between. The CDR3 is 14 residues long. Germline CDR1 reads MNHNY; CDR2 reads SVGAGI (reference sequence).